The entry that follows covers one TCR beta chain sequence. This record belongs to a study of blood T cell repertoires in COVID-19. Study information: Donors in the United States, Italy and Spain gave samples during acute or convalescent COVID-19. The analysed material was cDNA or gDNA that came from T cells, B-cell-depleted T cells, or PBMCs.

After removal of 5 bases from V and 3 bases from J, the junction contained 4 bases not matched to a gene. Per the germline V gene, CDR1 is SGHVS and CDR2 is FNYEAQ. The CDR3 has 14 amino acids. TCRdb's copy holds only in-frame clones and misses some; the assay was immunoSEQ multiplex PCR. The sample has under 200,000 clones; roughly nine tenths are singletons. Assignment of participants to cohorts was predicated upon participant-reported clinical history. The study counted Cohort 3 donors as recovered given two negative PCRs, clearance, or symptom resolution. Specimen: PBMCs or T cells enriched from blood (not recorded which). This chain joins TRBV7-6 and TRBJ1-5; 7 bases are shared with TRBD1. This TCR was sampled from a woman between 45 and 65 years old who had recovered from COVID-19. The CDR3 DNA reads TGTGCCAGCAGCCCGGACAGGCACAATCAGCCCCAGCATTTT. This translates into CASSPDRHNQPQHF.